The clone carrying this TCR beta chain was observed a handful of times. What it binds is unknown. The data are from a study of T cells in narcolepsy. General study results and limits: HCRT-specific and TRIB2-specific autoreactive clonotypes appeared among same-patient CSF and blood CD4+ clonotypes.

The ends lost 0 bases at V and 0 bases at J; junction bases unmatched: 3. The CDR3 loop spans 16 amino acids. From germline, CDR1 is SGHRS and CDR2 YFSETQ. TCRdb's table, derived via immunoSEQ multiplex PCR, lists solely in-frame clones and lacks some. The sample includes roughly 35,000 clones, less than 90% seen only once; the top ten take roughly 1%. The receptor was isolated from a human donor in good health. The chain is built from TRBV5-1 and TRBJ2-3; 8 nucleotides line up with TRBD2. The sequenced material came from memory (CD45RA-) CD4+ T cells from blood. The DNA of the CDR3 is TGCGCCAGCAGCTTGGCTAGCGGGCATAGCACAGATACGCAGTATTTT. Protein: CASSLASGHSTDTQYF.